This is a list of T cell receptor beta chains from one sample in a study of shared clonotypes between healthy human individuals. Clones were sequenced by immunoSEQ multiplex PCR, and TCRdb holds only the in-frame ones, with some missing. The table records around 500,000 clones, approximately 80% of them present only once. Specimen: PBMCs. The source of these receptors is a woman in her forties in good health. Some clones in this sample may be carry-over from other donors' samples. CDR3s include the opening cysteine and the closing phenylalanine or tryptophan. D genes are given only for firm matches. A row's size may be missing; if present it is once, few, many or a size class.

V gene,J gene,D gene,clone size,CDR3 DNA,CDR3 protein
TRBV4-1,TRBJ2-6,.,few,TGCGCCAGCAGCCAAGGGGCAGTTTCTGGGGCCAACGTCCTGACTTTC,CASSQGAVSGANVLTF
TRBV7-3,TRBJ2-1,TRBD2,.,TGTGCCAGCAGCCCAGGGAGGGCCTCCTACAATGAGCAGTTCTTC,CASSPGRASYNEQFF
TRBV14,TRBJ2-1,.,.,TGTGCCAGCAGCCCCATCTACGCCCCGGACTACAATGAGCAGTTCTTC,CASSPIYAPDYNEQFF
TRBV18,TRBJ1-1,.,.,TGTGCCAGCTCACAGGGGCAGGTTGGGACTGAAGCTTTCTTT,CASSQGQVGTEAFF
TRBV6-5,TRBJ1-5,.,.,TGTGCCAGCAGTCCGGGACTGAACAATCAGCCCCAGCATTTT,CASSPGLNNQPQHF
TRBV7-2,TRBJ2-5,.,.,TGTGCCAGCAGCTCACTCATACAGGGGAGGGAGCAGTACTTC,CASSSLIQGREQYF
TRBV28,TRBJ2-7,.,.,TGTGCCAGCAGCAAAACCGGGACCAGGTCCGGGCAGTACTTC,CASSKTGTRSGQYF
TRBV25-1,TRBJ2-1,.,few,TGTGCCAGCAGTGCGTCAGGTGGAATAGTCGGGCAGTTCTTC,CASSASGGIVGQFF
TRBV30,TRBJ2-3,TRBD2,.,TGTGCCTCAACCGGAGGTAGCGGGAGCACAGATACGCAGTATTTT,CASTGGSGSTDTQYF
TRBV10-1,TRBJ2-5,TRBD1,.,TGCGCCAGCAGTGAGTCTCGGACAGGGGAGGAGACCCAGTACTTC,CASSESRTGEETQYF
TRBV28,TRBJ2-1,TRBD2,few,TGTGCCAGCAGTTTCCCCTTACTAGCGGGATGGGGGAATGAGCAGTTCTTC,CASSFPLLAGWGNEQFF
TRBV27,TRBJ2-1,.,.,TGTGCCAGCAGTTTAAGAACAGGCGACTACAATGAGCAGTTCTTC,CASSLRTGDYNEQFF
TRBV11-2,TRBJ2-5,TRBD2,.,TGTGCCAGCAGCTGGACTCCGGGAGGGGAGACCCAGTACTTC,CASSWTPGGETQYF
TRBV30,TRBJ1-5,TRBD1,once,TGCGCCTGGAGTTCGACAGGGACTATGTTAGGGAGCAATCAGCCCCAGCATTTT,CAWSSTGTMLGSNQPQHF
TRBV30,TRBJ2-2,TRBD2,.,TGTGCCTGGAGGAGGACTAGCGGGACCGGGGAGCTGTTTTTT,CAWRRTSGTGELFF
TRBV5-1,TRBJ2-5,.,once,TGCGCCAGCTCCCAGGGCCAAGAGACCCAGTACTTC,CASSQGQETQYF
TRBV28,TRBJ2-1,TRBD2,.,TGTGCCAGCTGCTCTAGCGGAGATTCCTACAATGAGCAGTTCTTC,CASCSSGDSYNEQFF
TRBV2,TRBJ1-5,TRBD1,.,TGTGCCAGCAGCAGGGACAGGGGGCGAGATGGCAATCAGCCCCAGCATTTT,CASSRDRGRDGNQPQHF
TRBV6-6,TRBJ2-2,.,.,TGTGCCAGCAGACGTGCGGGGAGCCCCGGCACCGGGGAGCTGTTTTTT,CASRRAGSPGTGELFF
TRBV7-6,TRBJ2-1,.,.,TGTGCCAGCAGCTTGAGCTCCTACAATGAGCAGTTCTTC,CASSLSSYNEQFF
TRBV25-1,TRBJ2-5,TRBD1,.,TGTGCCAGCAGACCGGGACAGGGATATTTGGAGACCCAGTACTTC,CASRPGQGYLETQYF
TRBV7-3,TRBJ2-1,TRBD2,.,TGTGCCAGCAGCCCATCGCTTAGTCAGGCGGGAGGGTACAATGAGCAGTTCTTC,CASSPSLSQAGGYNEQFF
TRBV30,TRBJ2-6,.,.,TGTGCCTGGAGTGCCCTCCTGGGGGCCAACGTCCTGACTTTC,CAWSALLGANVLTF
TRBV7-2,TRBJ2-7,.,once,TGTGCCAGCAGCTCACCGCAAGGAAACTACGAGCAGTACTTC,CASSSPQGNYEQYF
TRBV18,TRBJ1-5,.,.,TGTGCCAGCTCACCACGCTTGGGGACGGGCAATCAGCCCCAGCATTTT,CASSPRLGTGNQPQHF
TRBV6-5,TRBJ1-1,.,.,TGTGCCAGCAGTTATGACGGACGGCTCGAAGCTTTCTTT,CASSYDGRLEAFF
TRBV4-3,TRBJ1-1,TRBD1,once,TGCGCCAGCAGCCAAGGGCGACAGGGAAGAGGGTACACTGAAGCTTTCTTT,CASSQGRQGRGYTEAFF
TRBV29-1,TRBJ2-1,.,.,TGCAGCGTTGAATTTCAGGGCCTAAGCTCCTACAATGAGCAGTTCTTC,CSVEFQGLSSYNEQFF
TRBV28,TRBJ2-7,.,.,TGTGCCAGCAGTTCACCGAGCACCTACGAGCAGTACTTC,CASSSPSTYEQYF
TRBV2,TRBJ2-2,TRBD2,.,TGTGCCAGCAGTGTAGGTAGCGGGAGGCGCACCGGGGAGCTGTTTTTT,CASSVGSGRRTGELFF
TRBV2,TRBJ2-6,.,many,TGTGCCAGCAGCTACGGCCTAGGTGGGGCCAACGTCCTGACTTTC,CASSYGLGGANVLTF
TRBV5-4,TRBJ2-1,.,few,TGTGCCAGCAGCTTGGATTACAGGGTCTACAATGAGCAGTTCTTC,CASSLDYRVYNEQFF
TRBV6-5,TRBJ2-7,TRBD1,.,TGTGCCAGCAGACGACAGGGTTCGGCCTACGAGCAGTACTTC,CASRRQGSAYEQYF
TRBV6-5,TRBJ2-4,.,.,TGTGCCAGCAGGGACAGGGAGGGCAAAAACATTCAGTACTTC,CASRDREGKNIQYF
TRBV27,TRBJ2-1,TRBD2,.,TGTGCCAGCAGTACATTAGCGGGAAAAAGCTACAATGAGCAGTTCTTC,CASSTLAGKSYNEQFF
TRBV27,TRBJ1-5,.,.,TGTGCCAGCTCCCTGGGAAGCAATCAGCCCCAGCATTTT,CASSLGSNQPQHF
TRBV27,TRBJ2-7,TRBD1,.,TGTGCCAGCAGTTCACTCGATGTGGGACAGGGCTCCTACGAGCAGTACTTC,CASSSLDVGQGSYEQYF
TRBV7-6,TRBJ2-1,TRBD2,.,TGTGCCAGCAGCTTAGCAACTAGCGGGAGGATCCACAATGAGCAGTTCTTC,CASSLATSGRIHNEQFF
TRBV18,TRBJ2-7,TRBD1,.,TGTGCCAGCAGGGCCGGGACAGGGGGAGTCGAGCAGTACTTC,CASRAGTGGVEQYF
TRBV18,TRBJ1-2,.,many,TGTGCCAGCTCACCCGAGGGAGGGGATTCTGGCTACACCTTC,CASSPEGGDSGYTF
TRBV28,TRBJ1-2,.,.,TGTGCCAGCAAAACCGGGGCCGCTGCCTCCCTTTATGGCTACACCTTC,CASKTGAAASLYGYTF
TRBV28,TRBJ2-1,TRBD2,.,TGTGCCAGCAGTTTATGGGGAGGACTAGCTAGGTACAATGAGCAGTTCTTC,CASSLWGGLARYNEQFF
TRBV4-2,TRBJ1-2,.,.,TGTGCCAGCAGCCAAGATGGGTTTGGGGGGCTAGGCTATGGCTACACCTTC,CASSQDGFGGLGYGYTF
TRBV5-8,TRBJ1-5,.,.,TGTGCCAGCAGCTCTGGGGGTTTGAGAATTCTCAATCAGCCCCAGCATTTT,CASSSGGLRILNQPQHF
TRBV30,TRBJ2-3,TRBD2,.,TGTGCCTGGAGGAGGACTAGCGGGAGCACAGATACGCAGTATTTT,CAWRRTSGSTDTQYF
TRBV7-2,TRBJ1-1,TRBD1,.,TGTGCCAGCAGCTTGGCAGGGGGGTACACTGAAGCTTTCTTT,CASSLAGGYTEAFF
TRBV28,TRBJ1-1,.,.,TGTGCCAGCAGTTTAATCGCGGGGGCTCGGGCTTTCTTT,CASSLIAGARAFF
TRBV6-6,TRBJ1-6,.,.,TGTGCCAGCAGTAGGGATTTTAATTCACCCCTCCACTTT,CASSRDFNSPLHF
TRBV5-4,TRBJ2-5,TRBD2,.,TGTGCCAGCAGCCCGGGGACTAGCGGTTATCCCTCGGGCGAGACCCAGTACTTC,CASSPGTSGYPSGETQYF
TRBV28,TRBJ2-2,.,.,TGTGCCAGCAGTTTTAACAGGGAGGTCGGGGAGCTGTTTTTT,CASSFNREVGELFF
TRBV11-3,TRBJ2-1,TRBD2,.,TGTGCCAGCAGCTTAGAAGGCACTAGCGACGCGTATTACAATGAGCAGTTCTTC,CASSLEGTSDAYYNEQFF
TRBV2,TRBJ1-1,.,.,TGTGCCAGCAGTGAAGCCAGGGCAACAGAAGCTTTCTTT,CASSEARATEAFF
TRBV29-1,TRBJ1-4,.,.,TGCAGCGCCGCCCGGGCGATGAATGAAAAACTGTTTTTT,CSAARAMNEKLFF
TRBV18,TRBJ2-1,TRBD2,.,TGTGCCAGCTCAAGACTAGCGGGTAACTACAATGAGCAGTTCTTC,CASSRLAGNYNEQFF
TRBV28,TRBJ2-7,.,.,TGTGCCAGCAGTTTATCGCGGGACCCTATTTTCTACGAGCAGTACTTC,CASSLSRDPIFYEQYF
TRBV7-8,TRBJ2-1,.,.,TGTGCCAGCACCAACCCCGCGGGGCAAGAGAATGAGCAGTTCTTC,CASTNPAGQENEQFF